This entry lists 19 T cell receptor beta chains sequenced from one sample in a study of blood T cell repertoires in COVID-19. The data were produced by immunoSEQ multiplex PCR, yet TCRdb's version contains in-frame clones alone and is incomplete. The sample has around 400,000 clones; roughly 90% are singletons. The sequenced sample was peripheral blood. The receptors shown here come from a man in his forties with acute or convalescent COVID-19.

This sequence joins TRBV5-1 and TRBJ2-2, with D possibly being TRBD1 (5 bases). V was cut by 5 bases and J by 5 bases, with 16 bases left in between. This CDR3 has 15 residues. The germline V gene has CDR1 SGHRS and CDR2 YFSETQ. This CDR3 reads CASSHAGQKTGELFF. The CDR3, as DNA: TGCGCCAGCAGTCACGCCGGACAAAAGACCGGGGAGCTGTTTTTT.

In DNA form, the CDR3 reads TGTGCCAGCAGCTGGACCGGGACTAGCGGACAAGAGACCCAGTACTTC. Translated, it gives CASSWTGTSGQETQYF. The rearrangement links TRBV7-3 to TRBJ2-5; TRBD2 matches at 11 bases. The CDR3 is 16 amino acids. The V segment lost 4 bases and the J segment 2 bases; nucleotides outside the gene matches: 6. Germline CDR1 reads SGHTA; CDR2 reads FQGTGA.

The chain employs TRBV18 and TRBJ1-2, with D possibly TRBD1 on 5 matching bases. V lost 0 bases and J 1 base, leaving 9 bases between the germline ends. CDR1 and CDR2 (germline): KGHSH, LQKENI. The CDR3 spans 15 residues. The CDR3 loop is CASSPPEGYNYGYTF. DNA of the CDR3: TGTGCCAGCTCACCACCGGAGGGGTATAACTATGGCTACACCTTC.

The CDR3 DNA sequence: TGTGCCAGTAGTCTAAGCGGGACAGGTAGATCTAACTATGGCTACACCTTC. Its translation: CASSLSGTGRSNYGYTF. The chain is built from TRBV19 and TRBJ1-2; the match to TRBD1 covers 8 bases. The CDR3 contains 17 residues. From germline, CDR1 is LNHDA and CDR2 SQIVND (reference sequence). J was trimmed by 0 bases and V by 5 bases; bases with no gene match: 11.

The chain recombines TRBV7-3 with TRBJ2-2; D perhaps matches TRBD2 (7 bases). V lost 5 bases, J lost 6 bases, and 25 bases lay in between. CDR3 length: 18 residues. In germline, CDR1 is SGHTA, CDR2 FQGTGA. The CDR3 nucleotides are TGTGCCAGCAGCCCCAAGGTTGGGGGGGGGCACGGGTCCGGGGAGCTGTTTTTT. It encodes CASSPKVGGGHGSGELFF. The full variable domain, in which reference TRBV7-3 and TRBJ2-2 provide the parts outside the CDR3, is GAGVSQTPSNKVTEKGKYVELRCDPISGHTALYWYRQSLGQGPEFLIYFQGTGAADDSGLPNDRFFAVRPEGSVSTLKIQRTERGDSAVYLCASSPKVGGGHGSGELFFGEGSRLTVL.

V gene TRBV9 combines with J gene TRBJ1-3; no clear D gene. Germline CDR1 is SGDLS and CDR2 is YYNGEE. The CDR3 extends over 15 amino acids. Trimming shortened V by 0 bases and J by 0 bases, and 7 bases separated the two germline ends. CDR3 sequence (DNA): TGTGCCAGCAGCGTAGGCCATAGCTCTGGAAACACCATATATTTT. It encodes CASSVGHSSGNTIYF.

The V call is TRBV9, the J call TRBJ1-3; no reliable D call. This CDR3 is 14 amino acids long. Germline V CDR1 and CDR2: SGDLS, YYNGEE. With 2 bases removed from V and 2 bases from J, the gap between germline ends came to 8 bases. CDR3 amino acids: CASSVRTAGNTIYF. CDR3 nucleotides: TGTGCCAGCAGCGTTCGTACGGCTGGAAACACCATATATTTT. The variable domain in full, with the rest retrieved from reference TRBV9 and TRBJ1-3, is DSGVTQTPKHLITATGQRVTLRCSPRSGDLSVYWYQQSLDQGLQFLIQYYNGEERAKGNILERFSAQQFPDLHSELNLSSLELGDSALYFCASSVRTAGNTIYFGEGSWLTVV.

This clone appeared once. The V gene is TRBV19, the J gene TRBJ1-1, with a possible D match to TRBD1 (5 bases). This CDR3 is built from 14 residues. The V and J ends lost 1 base and 6 bases respectively, with 12 bases between them. Germline CDR1 and CDR2: LNHDA and SQIVND (reference sequence). CDR3 coding DNA: TGTGCCAGTAGTATAGCGCGACAGAAGGCTGAAGCTTTCTTT. It translates to CASSIARQKAEAFF.

The chain employs TRBV19 and TRBJ1-1, with TRBD1 identical over 10 bases. Germline assignment: CDR1 LNHDA and CDR2 SQIVND (reference sequence). The J segment lost 10 bases and the V segment lost 10 bases, leaving 6 bases of the junction unmatched. The CDR3 covers 11 residues. This chain's CDR3 is CATRTGGGAFF. In DNA form, the CDR3 reads TGTGCCACCCGGACAGGGGGGGGAGCTTTCTTT. Full variable domain (remainder filled in from reference TRBV19 and TRBJ1-1): DGGITQSPKYLFRKEGQNVTLSCEQNLNHDAMYWYRQDPGQGLRLIYYSQIVNDFQKGDIAEGYSVSREKKESFPLTVTSAQKNPTAFYLCATRTGGGAFFGQGTRLTVV.

This chain connects TRBV6-6 to TRBJ1-5; 10 bases map to TRBD1. V shed 7 bases and J 6 bases; nucleotides not matched to a gene: 9. Per the germline V gene, CDR1 is MNHNY and CDR2 is SVGAGI (reference sequence). This CDR3 comprises 15 residues. CDR3 coding DNA: TGTGCCAGCAACCGAGACAGGGGGCTCGGTCAGCCCCAGCATTTT. Translating it yields CASNRDRGLGQPQHF.

V gene TRBV29-1 combines with J gene TRBJ2-7; tentative D call: TRBD1 (6 bases). Per germline, CDR1 SQVTM and CDR2 ANQGSEA. V was cut by 6 bases and J by 1 base, with 16 bases left in between. This CDR3 has 14 residues. The CDR3 loop is CSVVLRQESYEQYF. In DNA, the CDR3 is TGCAGCGTAGTACTTCGACAGGAATCCTACGAGCAGTACTTC.

The chain combines TRBV7-2 with TRBJ2-1; TRBD2 matches 9 bases. Trimming took 4 bases from V and 3 from J; bases not matched to a gene: 13. Germline CDR1 reads SGHTA; CDR2 reads FQGNSA. The CDR3 loop spans 18 amino acids. The CDR3 protein is CASSSPPLAGWGYNEQFF. The CDR3 DNA reads TGTGCCAGCAGCTCGCCCCCCCTAGCGGGGTGGGGCTACAATGAGCAGTTCTTC.

This clone was detected a few times. The rearrangement links TRBV5-1 to TRBJ2-2, with D perhaps matching TRBD1 (6 bases). CDR3 length: 15 residues. V was shortened by 5 bases and J by 2 bases, with 13 bases between the two germline ends. Germline lookup yields CDR1 SGHRS and CDR2 YFSETQ. CDR3 in amino acids: CASRFGTPNTGELFF. CDR3 DNA sequence: TGCGCCAGCAGGTTTGGGACACCTAACACCGGGGAGCTGTTTTTT.

The chain has TRBV7-2 and TRBJ2-1; weak D call: TRBD2 (6 bases). The V and J ends lost 2 bases and 9 bases respectively, with 20 bases between them. The CDR3 contains 16 residues. From germline, CDR1 is SGHTA and CDR2 FQGNSA. CDR3 sequence (DNA): TGTGCCAGCAGCTTATCAGCCGCGGGCCTGGGGGGTGAGCAGTTCTTC. Translated: CASSLSAAGLGGEQFF.

The rearrangement joins TRBV3-1 (or the pseudogene TRBV3-2) to TRBJ2-7; unclear D gene. CDR3 length: 15 amino acids. Germline assignment: CDR1 LGHDT and CDR2 YNNKEL (reference sequence). Between the trimmed V and J ends, which lost 0 bases and 6 bases, there was a span of 15 bases. The CDR3 DNA sequence: TGTGCCAGCAGCCAAGAGATTGTGGGTTGGGCCGAGCAGTACTTC. It is translated as CASSQEIVGWAEQYF.

The CDR3 DNA sequence: TGTGCCAGCAGCCAGAACTGGGCCGAGCAGTACTTC. It is translated as CASSQNWAEQYF. The chain is built from TRBV7-8 and TRBJ2-7; D is unresolved. Trimming removed 5 bases at V and 6 bases at J, with 11 bases between. The CDR3 has 12 amino acids. Germline V gene data show CDR1 as SGHVS and CDR2 as FQNEAQ.

V usage is TRBV14 and J usage is TRBJ2-2; 7 nucleotides line up with TRBD1. The V segment lost 8 bases and the J segment 5 bases; nucleotides outside the gene matches: 5. Germline assignment: CDR1 SGHDN and CDR2 FVKESK. The CDR3 sequence is 13 residues long. The DNA of the CDR3 is TGTGCCAGCTCAAGGGGGCGAACCGGGGAGCTGTTTTTT. The encoded protein is CASSRGRTGELFF.

This clone was recorded once. This sequence joins TRBV3-1 (or the pseudogene TRBV3-2) and TRBJ1-1; D perhaps matches TRBD1 (5 bases). V lost 1 base, J lost 3 bases, and 15 bases lay in between. The CDR3 has 16 residues. The germline V gene has CDR1 LGHDT and CDR2 YNNKEL (reference sequence). CDR3 in DNA: TGTGCCAGCAGCCAAGGTGAAGGGGCAGGGTACACTGAAGCTTTCTTT. Protein sequence: CASSQGEGAGYTEAFF.

Here the CDR3 DNA reads TGTGCCACCGAGAGGCGGGGGGTTAGCACTGAAGCTTTCTTT. Translation gives CATERRGVSTEAFF. The genes are TRBV10-3 and TRBJ1-1; D is possibly TRBD1 (5 bases). The CDR3 is 14 residues long. The V end lost 10 bases, the J end lost 4 bases, and 19 bases lay between the germline ends. The germline CDR1 and CDR2 sequences are ENHRY and SYGVKD.